Reported below is one T cell receptor beta chain. What it binds is not known. Germline V gene lookup returns CDR1 DFQATT and CDR2 SNEGSKA (reference sequence). V shed 1 base and J shed 4 bases, with 3 bases lying between them. This CDR3 is built from 11 residues. These data belong to a study of T cell repertoires in cytomegalovirus infection. On the study more broadly: The authors relied on CMV epitopes, both recently identified HLA-C-restricted and well-studied HLA-B-restricted. Public TCR beta signatures provided an indication of both CMV infection and a matching HLA type. Study findings and constraints: The ex vivo response was dominated by HLA-C-restricted CMV-specific TCR beta clonotypes. Carriage of CMV together with the relevant HLA was identifiable through cumulative public TCR beta family frequency.

A single record per CDR3 protein comes from TCRdb applying MiXCR to the reads. The data contain fewer than 850,000 distinct CDR3 sequences, about 28% of them singletons. This material consisted of cultured CD8+ T cells from PBMCs, taken from culture after CMV antigen stimulation. The clonotype comes from a human donor in good health (CMV status not recorded). Some clones in this sample may be carry-over from other donors' samples. The V gene is TRBV20-1, the J gene TRBJ2-3; D call uncertain. Here the CDR3 reads CSARGPDTQYF. CDR3 in DNA: TGCAGTGCTAGAGGACCAGATACGCAGTATTTT.